The TCR beta chain described here comes from a study of cytomegalovirus exposure and HLA in healthy donors. Study in general: Genotyping showed around 80% of almost 400 donors falling in the Caucasian-associated ancestry cluster. General study findings and limits: One variant, a missense change in DCLRE1C, was linked in a later analysis to TCR beta V- and J-gene trimming.

As regards this clone: The target antigen is unknown.

60 Vbeta and 13 Jbeta primers were used in PCR. TCRdb's table, derived via immunoSEQ multiplex PCR, lists solely in-frame clones and lacks some. The sample shows approximately 180,000 clones, 70% to 90% of them seen only once. The V gene's germline CDR1 is SGHVS and CDR2 FNYEAQ. Trimming took off 1 base at V and 7 bases at J, with 8 bases between the two ends. The CDR3 covers 14 residues. The sequence derives from a woman between 18 and 29 years old in good health and CMV-seronegative. This chain links TRBV7-6 with TRBJ1-6, with D possibly TRBD1 on 5 matching bases. Sequenced input: PBMCs. The CDR3 region has the DNA TGTGCCAGCAGCTTAGGGGGGGGGAATTCACCCCTCCACTTT. This translates into CASSLGGGNSPLHF.